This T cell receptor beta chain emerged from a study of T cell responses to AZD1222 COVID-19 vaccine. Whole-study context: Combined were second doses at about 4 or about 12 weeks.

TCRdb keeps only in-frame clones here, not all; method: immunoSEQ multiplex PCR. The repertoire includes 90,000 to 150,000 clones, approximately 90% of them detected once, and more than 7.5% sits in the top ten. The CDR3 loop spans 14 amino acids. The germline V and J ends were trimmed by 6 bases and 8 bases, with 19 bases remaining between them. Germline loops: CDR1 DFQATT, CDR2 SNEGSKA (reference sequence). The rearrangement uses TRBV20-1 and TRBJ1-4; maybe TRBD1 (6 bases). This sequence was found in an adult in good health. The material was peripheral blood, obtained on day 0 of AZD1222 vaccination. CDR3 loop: CSASGVRGLEKLFF. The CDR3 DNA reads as TGCAGTGCCAGTGGGGTGAGGGGGTTGGAAAAACTGTTTTTT.